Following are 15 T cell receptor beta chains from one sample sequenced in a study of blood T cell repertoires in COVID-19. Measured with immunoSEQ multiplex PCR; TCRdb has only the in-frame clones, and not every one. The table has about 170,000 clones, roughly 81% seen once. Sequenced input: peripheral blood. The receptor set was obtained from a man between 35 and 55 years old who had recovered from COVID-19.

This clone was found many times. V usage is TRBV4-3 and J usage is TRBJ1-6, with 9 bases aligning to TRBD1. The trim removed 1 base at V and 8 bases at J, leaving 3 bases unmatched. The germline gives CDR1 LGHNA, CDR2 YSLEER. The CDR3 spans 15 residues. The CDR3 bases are TGCGCCAGCAGCCAAGTATGGACAGGGGATTCACCCCTCCACTTT. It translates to CASSQVWTGDSPLHF.

This CDR3 is CSVPRGGEQFF. Here the CDR3 DNA reads TGCAGCGTCCCGCGGGGCGGTGAGCAGTTCTTC. The J gene is TRBJ2-1, the V gene TRBV29-1, with D perhaps TRBD2 (6 bases). The V gene lost 6 bases and the J gene lost 9 bases, with 12 bases spanning the gap. The CDR3 consists of 11 residues. Germline CDR1 is SQVTM and CDR2 is ANQGSEA.

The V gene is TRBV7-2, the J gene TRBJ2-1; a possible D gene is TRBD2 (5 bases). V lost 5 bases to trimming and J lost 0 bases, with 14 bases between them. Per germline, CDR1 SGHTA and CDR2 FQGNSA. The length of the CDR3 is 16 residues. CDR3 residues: CASSPRAVSSYNEQFF. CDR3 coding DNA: TGTGCCAGCAGCCCCAGAGCGGTGAGCTCCTACAATGAGCAGTTCTTC. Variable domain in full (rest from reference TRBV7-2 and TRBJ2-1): GAGVSQSPSNKVTEKGKDVELRCDPISGHTALYWYRQSLGQGLEFLIYFQGNSAPDKSGLPSDRFSAERTGGSVSTLTIQRTQQEDSAVYLCASSPRAVSSYNEQFFGPGTRLTVL.

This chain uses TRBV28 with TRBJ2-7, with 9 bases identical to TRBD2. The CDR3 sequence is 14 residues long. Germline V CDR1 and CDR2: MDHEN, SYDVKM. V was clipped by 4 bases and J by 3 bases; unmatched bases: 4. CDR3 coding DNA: TGTGCCAGCAGTTCTGCGGGAGGGCACTACGAGCAGTACTTC. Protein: CASSSAGGHYEQYF.

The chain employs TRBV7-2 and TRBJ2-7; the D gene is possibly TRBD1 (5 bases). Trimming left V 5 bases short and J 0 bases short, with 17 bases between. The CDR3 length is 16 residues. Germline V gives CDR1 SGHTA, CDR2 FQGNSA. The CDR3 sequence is CASSQRGSAFSYEQYF. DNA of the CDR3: TGTGCCAGCAGCCAAAGGGGCAGTGCCTTCTCCTACGAGCAGTACTTC. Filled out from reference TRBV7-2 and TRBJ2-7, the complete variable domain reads GAGVSQSPSNKVTEKGKDVELRCDPISGHTALYWYRQSLGQGLEFLIYFQGNSAPDKSGLPSDRFSAERTGGSVSTLTIQRTQQEDSAVYLCASSQRGSAFSYEQYFGPGTRLTVT.

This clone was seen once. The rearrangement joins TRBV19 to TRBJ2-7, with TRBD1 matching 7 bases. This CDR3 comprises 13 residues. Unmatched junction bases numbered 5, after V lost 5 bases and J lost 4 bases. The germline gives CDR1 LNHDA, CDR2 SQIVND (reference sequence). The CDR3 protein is CASSWTGAYEQYF. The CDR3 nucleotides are TGTGCCAGTAGTTGGACAGGAGCGTACGAGCAGTACTTC.

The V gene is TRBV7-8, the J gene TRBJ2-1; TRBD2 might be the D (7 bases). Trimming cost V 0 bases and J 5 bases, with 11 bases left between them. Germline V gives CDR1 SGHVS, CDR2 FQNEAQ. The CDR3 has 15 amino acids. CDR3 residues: CASSLAGGLNNEQFF. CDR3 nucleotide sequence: TGTGCCAGCAGCTTAGCGGGGGGGCTCAACAATGAGCAGTTCTTC.

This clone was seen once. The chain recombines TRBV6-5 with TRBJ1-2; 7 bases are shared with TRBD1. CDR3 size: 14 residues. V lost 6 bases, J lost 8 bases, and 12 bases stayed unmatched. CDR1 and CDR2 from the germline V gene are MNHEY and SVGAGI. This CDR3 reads CASSQFTGVQGYTF. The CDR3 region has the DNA TGTGCCAGCAGCCAATTCACAGGGGTTCAAGGCTACACCTTC.

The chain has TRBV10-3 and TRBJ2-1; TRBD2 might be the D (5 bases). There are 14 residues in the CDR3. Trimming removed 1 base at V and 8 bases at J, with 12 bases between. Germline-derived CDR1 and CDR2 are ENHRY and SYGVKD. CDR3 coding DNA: TGTGCCATCAGTGAGTGGCTAGCTAACGATGAGCAGTTCTTC. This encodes CAISEWLANDEQFF.

The CDR3 reads CASISVSGQLYGYTF. The CDR3 region has the DNA TGTGCCAGCATATCCGTGAGTGGGCAACTCTATGGCTACACCTTC. V usage is TRBV28 and J usage is TRBJ1-2; D unresolved. CDR3 size: 15 residues. Trimming removed 7 bases from V and 4 bases from J, with 19 bases in between. The germline gives CDR1 MDHEN, CDR2 SYDVKM.

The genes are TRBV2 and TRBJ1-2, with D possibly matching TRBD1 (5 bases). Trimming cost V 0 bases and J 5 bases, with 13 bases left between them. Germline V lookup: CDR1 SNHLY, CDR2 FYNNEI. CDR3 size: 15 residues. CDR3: CASSEAQSGGYGYTF. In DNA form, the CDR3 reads TGTGCCAGCAGTGAAGCCCAATCGGGGGGATATGGCTACACCTTC.

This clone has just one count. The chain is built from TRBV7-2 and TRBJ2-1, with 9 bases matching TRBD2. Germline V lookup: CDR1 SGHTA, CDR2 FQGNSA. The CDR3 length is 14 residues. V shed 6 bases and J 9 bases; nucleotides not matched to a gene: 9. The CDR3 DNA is TGTGCCAGCAGAACCACTAGCGGGCAGGGTGAGCAGTTCTTC. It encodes CASRTTSGQGEQFF.

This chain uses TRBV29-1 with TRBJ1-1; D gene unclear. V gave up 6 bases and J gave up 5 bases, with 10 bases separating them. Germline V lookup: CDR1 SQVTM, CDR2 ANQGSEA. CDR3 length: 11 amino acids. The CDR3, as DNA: TGCAGCGTGGCGGTATCGACTGAAGCTTTCTTT. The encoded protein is CSVAVSTEAFF.

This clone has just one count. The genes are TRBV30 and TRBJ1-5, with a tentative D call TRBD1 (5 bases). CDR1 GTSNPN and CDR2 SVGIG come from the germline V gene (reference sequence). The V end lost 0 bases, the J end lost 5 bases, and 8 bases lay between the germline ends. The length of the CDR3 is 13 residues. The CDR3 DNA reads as TGTGCCTGGAGTGTGGGAGGGGATCAGCCCCAGCATTTT. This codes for CAWSVGGDQPQHF. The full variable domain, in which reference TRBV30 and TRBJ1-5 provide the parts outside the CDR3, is SQTIHQWPATLVQPVGSPLSLECTVEGTSNPNLYWYRQAAGRGLQLLFYSVGIGQISSEVPQNLSASRPQDRQFILSSKKLLLSDSGFYLCAWSVGGDQPQHFGDGTRLSIL.

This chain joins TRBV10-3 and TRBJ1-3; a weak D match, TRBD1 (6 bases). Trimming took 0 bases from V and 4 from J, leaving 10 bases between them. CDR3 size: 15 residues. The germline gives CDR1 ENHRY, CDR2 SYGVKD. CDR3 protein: CAISESPGVGNTIYF. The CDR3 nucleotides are TGTGCCATCAGTGAGTCCCCAGGGGTCGGAAACACCATATATTTT.